This TCR beta chain was sequenced during a study of blood T cells in healthy people across ages. This clonotype was seen only a few times. With a J-beta primer mix and a sample-barcoded 5' primer, a second PCR ran 7 to 11 cycles. TCRdb reanalysed the 5' RACE reads using MiXCR and keeps one entry per CDR3 protein. The table shows 1.5 million to 2 million distinct CDR3 sequences, with about 35% occurring only once. Germline values: CDR1 SGDLS, CDR2 YYNGEE. V was trimmed by 0 bases and J by 7 bases, leaving 18 bases between them. The CDR3 is 16 amino acids. This chain links TRBV9 with TRBJ2-3, with D perhaps matching TRBD1 (6 bases). The clonotype was recovered from a woman aged 25 to 39 in good health. Sequencing was done on a sample of blood. CDR3 sequence reads: CASSVESRGPHHTQYF. The CDR3, as DNA: TGTGCCAGCAGCGTAGAATCCAGGGGCCCCCACCATACGCAGTATTTT.